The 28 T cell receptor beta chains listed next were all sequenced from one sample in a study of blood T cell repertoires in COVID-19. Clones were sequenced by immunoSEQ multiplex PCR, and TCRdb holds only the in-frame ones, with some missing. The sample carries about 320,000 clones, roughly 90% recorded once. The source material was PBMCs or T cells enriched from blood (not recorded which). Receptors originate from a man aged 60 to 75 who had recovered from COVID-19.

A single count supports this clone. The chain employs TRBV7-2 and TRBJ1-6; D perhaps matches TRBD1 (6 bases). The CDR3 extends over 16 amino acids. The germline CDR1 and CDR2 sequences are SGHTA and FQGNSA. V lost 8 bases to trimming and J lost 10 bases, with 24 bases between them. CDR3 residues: CASGAGGLEFRSPLHF. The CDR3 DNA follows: TGTGCCAGCGGGGCGGGGGGGCTTGAATTTCGATCACCCCTCCACTTT.

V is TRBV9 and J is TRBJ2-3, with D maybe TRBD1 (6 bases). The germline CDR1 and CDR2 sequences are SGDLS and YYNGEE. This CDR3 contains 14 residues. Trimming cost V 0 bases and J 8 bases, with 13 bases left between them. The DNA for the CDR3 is TGTGCCAGCAGCGTAGGCCCGGGACACGGTACGCAGTATTTT. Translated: CASSVGPGHGTQYF.

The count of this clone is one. The CDR3 loop reads CASSLYSGNTEAFF. CDR3 nucleotides: TGCGCCAGCAGCTTGTACAGCGGAAACACTGAAGCTTTCTTT. This rearrangement joins TRBV5-1 to TRBJ1-1; the D is unclear. The CDR3 is made up of 14 amino acids. Germline V gives CDR1 SGHRS, CDR2 YFSETQ. The germline V and J ends were trimmed by 1 base and 2 bases, with 9 bases remaining between them. The full variable domain, completed using reference TRBV5-1 and TRBJ1-1, is KAGVTQTPRYLIKTRGQQVTLSCSPISGHRSVSWYQQTPGQGLQFLFEYFSETQRNKGNFPGRFSGRQFSNSRSEMNVSTLELGDSALYLCASSLYSGNTEAFFGQGTRLTVV.

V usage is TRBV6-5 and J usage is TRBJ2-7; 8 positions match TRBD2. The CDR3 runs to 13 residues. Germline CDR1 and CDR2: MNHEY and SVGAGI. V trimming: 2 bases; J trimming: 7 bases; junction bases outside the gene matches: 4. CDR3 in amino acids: CASSYPRGGEQYF. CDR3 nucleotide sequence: TGTGCCAGCAGTTACCCCCGGGGGGGAGAGCAGTACTTC.

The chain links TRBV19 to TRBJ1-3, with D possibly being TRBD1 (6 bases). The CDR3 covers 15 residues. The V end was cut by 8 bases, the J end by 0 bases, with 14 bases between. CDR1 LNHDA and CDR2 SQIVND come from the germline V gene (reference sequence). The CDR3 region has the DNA TGTGCCAGTGCTACGGGACACGGCTCTGGAAACACCATATATTTT. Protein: CASATGHGSGNTIYF.

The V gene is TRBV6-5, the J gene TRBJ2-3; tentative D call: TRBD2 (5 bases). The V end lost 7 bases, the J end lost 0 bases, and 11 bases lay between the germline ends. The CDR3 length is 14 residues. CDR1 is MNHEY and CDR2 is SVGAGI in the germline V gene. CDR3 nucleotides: TGTGCCAGCAAGCCGGGATTTAGCACAGATACGCAGTATTTT. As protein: CASKPGFSTDTQYF.

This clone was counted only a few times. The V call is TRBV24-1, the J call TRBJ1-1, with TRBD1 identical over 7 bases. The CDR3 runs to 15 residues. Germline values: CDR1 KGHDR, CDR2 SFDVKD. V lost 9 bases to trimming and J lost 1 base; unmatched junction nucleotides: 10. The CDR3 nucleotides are TGTGCCACCCCCGACAGGGAGTATGGGAACACTGAAGCTTTCTTT. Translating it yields CATPDREYGNTEAFF.

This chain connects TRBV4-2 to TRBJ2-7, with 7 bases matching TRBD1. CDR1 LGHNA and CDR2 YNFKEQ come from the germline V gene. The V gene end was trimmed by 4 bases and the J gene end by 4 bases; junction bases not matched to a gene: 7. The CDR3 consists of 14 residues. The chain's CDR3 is CASSRHKTGYEQYF. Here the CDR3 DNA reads TGTGCCAGCAGCCGCCACAAGACAGGGTACGAGCAGTACTTC.

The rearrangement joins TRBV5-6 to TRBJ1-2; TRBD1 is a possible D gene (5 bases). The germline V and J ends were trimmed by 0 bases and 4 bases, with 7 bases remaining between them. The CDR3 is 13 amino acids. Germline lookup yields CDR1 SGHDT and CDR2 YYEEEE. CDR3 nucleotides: TGTGCCAGCAGCTTGGGGGGCCCCTATGGCTACACCTTC. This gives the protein CASSLGGPYGYTF.

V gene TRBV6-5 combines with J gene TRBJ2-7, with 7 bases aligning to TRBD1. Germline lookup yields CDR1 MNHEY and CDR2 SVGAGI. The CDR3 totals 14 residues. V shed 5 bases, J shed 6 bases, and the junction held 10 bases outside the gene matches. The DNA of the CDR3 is TGTGCCAGCAGTAAGATCCGGGACAGAGGCGAGCAGTACTTC. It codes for CASSKIRDRGEQYF.

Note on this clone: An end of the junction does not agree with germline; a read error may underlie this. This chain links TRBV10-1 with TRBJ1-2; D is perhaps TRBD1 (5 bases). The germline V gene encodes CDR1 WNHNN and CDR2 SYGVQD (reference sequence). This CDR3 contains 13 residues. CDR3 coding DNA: TGCGCCAGCAGTCCCAGCCCCATGACAGCTCGTGCCTTC. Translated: CASSPSPMTARAF.

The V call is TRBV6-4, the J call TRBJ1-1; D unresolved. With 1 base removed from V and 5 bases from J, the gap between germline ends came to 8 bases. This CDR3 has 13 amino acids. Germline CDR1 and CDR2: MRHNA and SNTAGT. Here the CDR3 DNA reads TGTGCCAGCAGTGACTGGGAGCATACTGAAGCTTTCTTT. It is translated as CASSDWEHTEAFF.

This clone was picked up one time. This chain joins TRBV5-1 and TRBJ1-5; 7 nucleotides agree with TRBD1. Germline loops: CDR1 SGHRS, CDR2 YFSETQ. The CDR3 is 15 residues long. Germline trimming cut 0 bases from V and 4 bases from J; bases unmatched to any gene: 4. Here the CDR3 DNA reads TGCGCCAGCAGCTTGGCCGGGACAGAAAATCAGCCCCAGCATTTT. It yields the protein CASSLAGTENQPQHF.

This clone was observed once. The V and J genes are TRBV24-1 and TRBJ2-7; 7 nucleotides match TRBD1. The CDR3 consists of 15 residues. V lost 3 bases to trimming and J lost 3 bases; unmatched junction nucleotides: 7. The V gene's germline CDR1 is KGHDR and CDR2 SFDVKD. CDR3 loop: CATSDETGRGYEQYF. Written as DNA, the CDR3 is TGTGCCACCAGTGATGAGACAGGGAGAGGCTACGAGCAGTACTTC.

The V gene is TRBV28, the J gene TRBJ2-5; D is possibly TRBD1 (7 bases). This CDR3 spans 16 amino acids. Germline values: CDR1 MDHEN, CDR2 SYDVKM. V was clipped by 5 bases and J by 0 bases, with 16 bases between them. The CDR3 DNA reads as TGTGCCAGCAGTACCCGAGGAGGGACAGACCAAGAGACCCAGTACTTC. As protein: CASSTRGGTDQETQYF. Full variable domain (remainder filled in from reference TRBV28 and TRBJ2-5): DVKVTQSSRYLVKRTGEKVFLECVQDMDHENMFWYRQDPGLGLRLIYFSYDVKMKEKGDIPEGYSVSREKKERFSLILESASTNQTSMYLCASSTRGGTDQETQYFGPGTRLLVL.

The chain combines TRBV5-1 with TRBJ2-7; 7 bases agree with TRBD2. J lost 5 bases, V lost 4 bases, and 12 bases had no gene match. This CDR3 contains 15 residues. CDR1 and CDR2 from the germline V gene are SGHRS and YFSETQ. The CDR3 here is CASSEWGGKGDEQYF. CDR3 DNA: TGCGCCAGCAGCGAATGGGGGGGTAAGGGCGACGAGCAGTACTTC.

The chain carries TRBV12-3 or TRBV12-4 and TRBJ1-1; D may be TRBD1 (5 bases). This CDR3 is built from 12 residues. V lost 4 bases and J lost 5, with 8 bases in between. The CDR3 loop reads CASSWGPTEAFF. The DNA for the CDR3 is TGTGCCAGCAGTTGGGGCCCGACTGAAGCTTTCTTT.

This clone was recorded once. The CDR3 spells CASSSGASDNQPQHF. DNA of the CDR3: TGTGCCAGCAGTTCAGGGGCGTCGGACAATCAGCCCCAGCATTTT. The rearrangement uses TRBV28 and TRBJ1-5; possibly TRBD1 for D (6 bases). Germline V gives CDR1 MDHEN, CDR2 SYDVKM. V was cut by 4 bases and J by 3 bases, with 13 bases left in between. This CDR3 comprises 15 residues.

The DNA of the CDR3 is TGTGCCAGCAGTTACTCGGCCGGGGAGCGCGGCTACACCTTC. Protein product: CASSYSAGERGYTF. This chain links TRBV6-5 with TRBJ1-2; D is unresolved. Between the trimmed V and J ends, which lost 0 bases and 8 bases, there was a span of 13 bases. Per germline, CDR1 MNHEY and CDR2 SVGAGI. The CDR3 covers 14 residues.

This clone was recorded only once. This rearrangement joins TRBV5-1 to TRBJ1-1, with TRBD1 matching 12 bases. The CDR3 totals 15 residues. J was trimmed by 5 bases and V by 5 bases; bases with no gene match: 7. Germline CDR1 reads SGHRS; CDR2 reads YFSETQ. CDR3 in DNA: TGCGCCAGCAGTCCACCGGGACAGGGGGCAACTGAAGCTTTCTTT. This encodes CASSPPGQGATEAFF.

The CDR3 coding sequence is TGTGCCAGCCAGGGGGGTAGACAGCCCCAGCATTTT. It encodes CASQGGRQPQHF. The V and J genes are TRBV6-5 and TRBJ1-5, with TRBD1 matching over 7 bases. This CDR3 comprises 12 residues. Germline V gene sequence: CDR1 MNHEY, CDR2 SVGAGI. J gave up 7 bases and V 8 bases, and 5 bases lay outside the gene matches.

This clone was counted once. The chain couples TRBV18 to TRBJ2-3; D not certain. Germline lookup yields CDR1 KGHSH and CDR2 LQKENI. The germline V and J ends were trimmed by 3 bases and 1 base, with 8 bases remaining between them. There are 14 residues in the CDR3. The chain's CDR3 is CASSPHTGTDTQYF. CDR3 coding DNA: TGTGCCAGCTCACCGCATACAGGCACAGATACGCAGTATTTT.

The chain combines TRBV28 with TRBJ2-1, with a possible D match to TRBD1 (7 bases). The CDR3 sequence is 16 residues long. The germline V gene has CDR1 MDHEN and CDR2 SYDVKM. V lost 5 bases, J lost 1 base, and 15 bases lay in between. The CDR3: CASSTSRGDSYNEQFF. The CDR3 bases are TGTGCCAGCAGTACATCCAGGGGGGATTCCTACAATGAGCAGTTCTTC.

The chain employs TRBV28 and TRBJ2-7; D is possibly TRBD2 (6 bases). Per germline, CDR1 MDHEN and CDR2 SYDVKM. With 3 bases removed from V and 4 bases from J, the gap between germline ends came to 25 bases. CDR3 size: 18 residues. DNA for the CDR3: TGTGCCAGCAGTTTGATCCGCTACTGGCGGGAAACTACGTACGAGCAGTACTTC. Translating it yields CASSLIRYWRETTYEQYF.

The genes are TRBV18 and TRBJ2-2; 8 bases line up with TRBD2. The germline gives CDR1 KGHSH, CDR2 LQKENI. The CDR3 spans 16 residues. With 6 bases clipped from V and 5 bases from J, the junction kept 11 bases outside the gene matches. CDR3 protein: CASSPNLAGRTGELFF. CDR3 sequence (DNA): TGTGCCAGCTCCCCTAATTTAGCGGGAAGAACCGGGGAGCTGTTTTTT.

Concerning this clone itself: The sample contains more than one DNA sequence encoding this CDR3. CDR3 DNA: TGCAGCGTTAGCGGGACAGGGGATCAGCCCCAGCATTTT. Encoded protein: CSVSGTGDQPQHF. V gene TRBV29-1 combines with J gene TRBJ1-5, with 10 bases fitting TRBD1. Germline CDR1 is SQVTM and CDR2 is ANQGSEA. Unmatched junction bases numbered 3, after V lost 5 bases and J lost 5 bases. The CDR3 extends over 13 amino acids. The full variable domain, its missing parts supplied by reference TRBV29-1 and TRBJ1-5, is SAVISQKPSRDICQRGTSLTIQCQVDSQVTMMFWYRQQPGQSLTLIATANQGSEATYESGFVIDKFPISRPNLTFSTLTVSNMSPEDSSIYLCSVSGTGDQPQHFGDGTRLSIL.

CDR3 DNA sequence: TGTGCCAGCAGTTCCGGGACAGGGATGGAGACCCAGTACTTC. Amino acid sequence: CASSSGTGMETQYF. The chain carries TRBV11-2 and TRBJ2-5; 9 bases map to TRBD1. With 6 bases clipped from V and 5 bases from J, the junction kept 7 bases outside the gene matches. CDR3 length equals 14 residues. CDR1 is SGHAT, CDR2 FQNNGV, per germline.

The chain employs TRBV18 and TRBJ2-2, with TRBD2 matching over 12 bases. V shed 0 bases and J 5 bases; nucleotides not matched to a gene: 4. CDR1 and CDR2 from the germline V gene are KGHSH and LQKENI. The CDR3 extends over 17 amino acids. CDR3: CASSPPRTSGITGELFF. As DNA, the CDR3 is TGTGCCAGCTCACCACCCAGGACTAGCGGGATTACCGGGGAGCTGTTTTTT. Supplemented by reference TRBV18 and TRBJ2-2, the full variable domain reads NAGVMQNPRHLVRRRGQEARLRCSPMKGHSHVYWYRQLPEEGLKFMVYLQKENIIDESGMPKERFSAEFPKEGPSILRIQQVVRGDSAAYFCASSPPRTSGITGELFFGEGSRLTVL.